The source of this T cell receptor (beta chain) is a study of shared clonotypes between healthy human individuals. General observations from the study: Only blood was sampled, and tissue TCR repertoires likely differ from blood ones.

This CDR3 has 12 amino acids. Trimming cost V 11 bases and J 8 bases, with 18 bases left between them. CDR1 and CDR2 (germline): SNHLY, FYNNEI. The protocol was immunoSEQ multiplex PCR, while the TCRdb copy is restricted to in-frame clones and leaves out a portion. The table has 2 million to 3 million clones, over 85% seen once; the top ten hold roughly 0.36%. A note on this clone: Its antigen is still unknown.

The V gene is TRBV2, the J gene TRBJ1-2; D is perhaps TRBD1 (5 bases). The sequence derives from a man younger than 30 in good health. Some clones in this sample may be carry-over from other donors' samples. Input material: naive CD4+ T cells from PBMCs. Subset of the sample: CD45RA+ positively selected. The CDR3 loop is CACTGTALGYTF. CDR3 nucleotide sequence: TGTGCCTGCACCGGGACTGCGCTGGGCTACACCTTC.